The entry that follows covers one T cell receptor (beta chain) sequence. Its antigen remains unknown. The data are from a study of lymphopenia after photon versus proton radiotherapy. The CDR3 runs to 11 residues. Germline CDR1 LNHDA, CDR2 SQIVND (reference sequence). Trimming took off 6 bases at V and 8 bases at J, with 10 bases between the two ends. Profiled with immunoSEQ multiplex PCR; TCRdb holds only in-frame clones, not every one. Among tens of thousands of clones listed, roughly 84% were seen once. The study, taken as a whole, reports: Oligoclonal CD8+ Temra expansion after nadir drove photon patients' diversity drop. Relative stability marked proton patients; photon patients lost diversity and naive cells. A bigger post-nadir fall in TCR diversity correlated inversely with survival time in deceased patients.

The chain recombines TRBV19 with TRBJ1-2, with a possible D match to TRBD1 (6 bases). The sample here was peripheral blood, taken from a patient treated with proton-based radiotherapy. The receptor was derived from a woman aged 70-85 years with pancreatic cancer. Some clones in this sample may be carry-over from other donors' samples. CDR3 residues: CASSRDRGYTF. In DNA, the CDR3 is TGTGCCAGTAGCCGCGACAGGGGCTACACCTTC. The variable domain in full, with the rest retrieved from reference TRBV19 and TRBJ1-2, is DGGITQSPKYLFRKEGQNVTLSCEQNLNHDAMYWYRQDPGQGLRLIYYSQIVNDFQKGDIAEGYSVSREKKESFPLTVTSAQKNPTAFYLCASSRDRGYTFGSGTRLTVV.